Shown below are 6 T cell receptor beta chains from a single sample sequenced in a study of cytomegalovirus exposure and HLA in healthy donors. It was with 60 Vbeta and 13 Jbeta primers that the PCR ran. Repertoires were generated with immunoSEQ multiplex PCR, while TCRdb's copy carries only in-frame clones and drops some. Of around 130,000 clones listed, more than 60% are singletons. Sequencing was done on a sample of PBMCs. These receptors all stem from a woman aged 40 to 55 in good health and CMV-seropositive.

The chain combines TRBV4-2 with TRBJ2-6; the D is unclear. The V gene lost 3 bases and the J gene lost 4 bases, with 16 bases spanning the gap. This CDR3 is 17 amino acids long. Looked up from germline, CDR1 is LGHNA and CDR2 is YNFKEQ. The CDR3 DNA reads TGTGCCAGCAGCCACTACTGGGCAGGTACGGGGGCCAACGTCCTGACTTTC. This gives the protein CASSHYWAGTGANVLTF.

The rearrangement joins TRBV18 to TRBJ2-5, with D unclear. The V end was cut by 2 bases, the J end by 2 bases, with 12 bases between. This CDR3 has 15 residues. In germline, CDR1 is KGHSH, CDR2 LQKENI. In DNA, the CDR3 is TGTGCCAGCTCACCAATCCACGTCAGGCAAGAGACCCAGTACTTC. As protein: CASSPIHVRQETQYF.

The rearrangement joins TRBV19 to TRBJ1-2; 9 nucleotides align to TRBD1. Germline CDR1 LNHDA, CDR2 SQIVND (reference sequence). The J segment lost 2 bases and the V segment lost 5 bases, leaving 6 bases of the junction unmatched. This CDR3 is 15 amino acids long. The CDR3 DNA reads as TGTGCCAGTAGTTCTCCCGGGACAGGGAACTATGGCTACACCTTC. Its protein product is CASSSPGTGNYGYTF.

This sequence joins TRBV6-5 and TRBJ1-2, with 7 bases aligning to TRBD1. Germline lookup yields CDR1 MNHEY and CDR2 SVGAGI. The CDR3 length is 14 residues. Germline trimming cut 5 bases from V and 8 bases from J; bases unmatched to any gene: 11. CDR3 sequence reads: CASSQQGGAQGYTF. The CDR3 bases are TGTGCCAGCAGTCAACAAGGGGGCGCTCAGGGCTACACCTTC.

The rearrangement joins TRBV29-1 to TRBJ1-1; D ambiguous. CDR3 length: 13 amino acids. Trimming pared 6 bases from V and 0 bases from J, leaving 11 bases between. Per the germline V gene, CDR1 is SQVTM and CDR2 is ANQGSEA. The CDR3, as DNA: TGCAGCGTCTCAGGCAGGATGAACACTGAAGCTTTCTTT. Amino acid sequence: CSVSGRMNTEAFF. Variable domain in full (rest from reference TRBV29-1 and TRBJ1-1): SAVISQKPSRDICQRGTSLTIQCQVDSQVTMMFWYRQQPGQSLTLIATANQGSEATYESGFVIDKFPISRPNLTFSTLTVSNMSPEDSSIYLCSVSGRMNTEAFFGQGTRLTVV.

The chain couples TRBV15 to TRBJ2-7, with 9 bases that match TRBD1. Trimming cost V 5 bases and J 0 bases; bases outside gene matches: 2. The CDR3 is 14 residues long. The V gene's germline CDR1 is LNHNV and CDR2 YYDKDF (reference sequence). The CDR3 DNA reads TGTGCCACCAGCGGGACAGGGACCTCCTACGAGCAGTACTTC. This sequence encodes CATSGTGTSYEQYF. The whole variable domain, filled in from reference TRBV15 and TRBJ2-7, reads DAMVIQNPRYQVTQFGKPVTLSCSQTLNHNVMYWYQQKSSQAPKLLFHYYDKDFNNEADTPDNFQSRRPNTSFCFLDIRSPGLGDTAMYLCATSGTGTSYEQYFGPGTRLTVT.